Listed below are T cell receptor beta chains from one sample, sequenced in a study of patients and donors after allogeneic stem cell transplantation. TCRdb independently ran MiXCR on the RT-PCR reads; one entry per CDR3 protein. The sample records approximately 57,000 distinct CDR3 sequences, about an eighth being singletons. The sequenced material came from blood, either unsorted or a sorted T cell fraction (not recorded which). Source of these receptors: a human donor who was either an allogeneic HSCT recipient or a stem cell or donor lymphocyte infusion donor (not recorded which). It is not recorded whose cells these are; they may come from a transplant donor. CDR3s include the opening cysteine and the closing phenylalanine or tryptophan. A D gene is named only where the DNA matches it firmly. Size is stated for part of the rows, as once, few or many counts, or as a class when the clone is expanded.

d_call v_call clone_size cdr3_aa
NA TRBV27 many CASSYPGREAFF
NA TRBV24-1 many CATSENYGYTF
TRBD2 TRBV20-1 NA CSARPSGSDEQYF
NA TRBV10-2 NA CASTDGGFHEQYF
TRBD2 TRBV27 few CASSLGTSRVETQYF
NA TRBV12-3/TRBV12-4 few CASTISRGEQFF
NA TRBV14 many CASSRLAGEQYF
NA TRBV9 few CASSRRRGWDSKNIQYF
TRBD2 TRBV6-5 few CASSFGLAASTDTQYF
NA TRBV7-9 few CASSPPIRDSSSYEQYF
NA TRBV6-5 NA CASSYSEIWNEQYF
NA TRBV6-5 many CASSLALFSSGANVLTF
NA TRBV3-1 many CASSQRGGNQPQHF
NA TRBV11-2 few CASSLALGDEQFF
NA TRBV19 few CASSITVWAGNEQFF
NA TRBV6-2/TRBV6-3 NA CASSPSRAPYEQYF
TRBD1 TRBV5-1 NA CASSLLQGVNEQFF
NA TRBV12-3/TRBV12-4 NA CASSPARGVAGELFF
TRBD2 TRBV20-1 many CSATRGLAEYNEQFF
NA TRBV12-3/TRBV12-4 many CASSLLGAEGNTEAFF
NA TRBV27 many CASSLQENTEAFF
NA TRBV3-1 many CASSQVGHQPQHF
NA TRBV20-1 many CSARADTEAFF
TRBD1 TRBV5-6 few CASTKILGQANTEAFF
TRBD1 TRBV5-1 few CASTFGPGTGGSEQFF
TRBD2 TRBV5-1 NA CASGPSGNYEQYF
NA TRBV5-1 NA CASSQNLRGRYGYTF